The clone carrying this T cell receptor beta chain was detected only a few times. These data are taken from a study of T cells after yellow fever vaccination. Study as a whole: Fractions containing few cells were prepared with SMART-Seq v4 Ultra Low Input.

CDR1 is DFQATT and CDR2 is SNEGSKA in the germline V gene (reference sequence). V dropped 1 base and J dropped 2; count of bases not matched to a gene: 11. The CDR3 is made up of 18 amino acids. TCRdb re-derived calls from the 5' RACE reads in MiXCR, one entry per CDR3 protein. The table has 170,000 or so distinct CDR3 sequences, 6.2% seen once. The chain combines TRBV20-1 with TRBJ2-5; 12 bases align to TRBD2. The source material was CD4+ T cells sorted from PBMCs, sampled on the day of the first yellow fever vaccination. The receptor comes from a young man who received the YFV17D yellow fever vaccine. CDR3 sequence reads: CSARGRLRLAGVQETQYF. The CDR3 coding sequence is TGCAGTGCTAGAGGGCGACTTAGACTAGCGGGGGTACAAGAGACCCAGTACTTC.